What follows is one TCR beta chain and its context. Its antigen is as yet unknown. Trimming took 9 bases from V and 6 from J; bases not matched to a gene: 4. CDR1 is ENHRY, CDR2 SYGVKD, per germline. This CDR3 is built from 12 residues. This sample is part of a study of T cells in Graves' hyperthyroidism and ophthalmopathy. The study's findings and limits: Also found in blood were most expanded thyroid clonotypes above 0.001.

Patients counted as stable if ophthalmopathy did not develop within 18 months. Patients aged 18 to 65 had newly diagnosed hyperthyroidism lasting under 2 months. Orbital computed tomography and thyroid ultrasound, together with serum TRAb and thyroxine and clinical symptoms, were used for diagnoses. TCR beta CDR3 regions were amplified from RNA transcripts. With the HTBI primer set, the TCR CDR3 went through a first round of RT-PCR. In TCRdb, the multiplex PCR reads were re-called with MiXCR into one record per CDR3 protein. The table lists more than 500,000 distinct CDR3 sequences, around 15% of them singletons.

The sequenced material came from blood. The chain combines TRBV10-3 with TRBJ1-5, with 8 bases fitting TRBD1. The source is a woman in her twenties or thirties with Graves' hyperthyroidism. Here the CDR3 reads CAIGQGSQPQHF. The CDR3 nucleotides are TGTGCCATAGGACAGGGAAGTCAGCCCCAGCATTTT.